This T cell receptor beta chain was recovered during a study of blood T cell repertoires in COVID-19 (dated by TCRdb to 2020 to 2022). Study-level background: The collaborator samples originated in the United States, Italy and Spain and spanned the acute and convalescent phases of COVID-19. The prospective study material was composed of cDNA or gDNA derived from T cells, B-cell-depleted T cells, or PBMCs. Subjects who had been exposed to COVID-19, were actively infected with it, or had recovered from it provided the deeply sampled blood TCRbeta repertoires that made up the dataset. The repertoires were released in a freely available public database intended as a resource for research on the immune response to SARS-CoV-2. Samples were obtained from the ongoing ImmuneRACE study (first 160 participants) and from 950 to 1,500 subjects provided by 6 global collaborators. Where HLA class I and class II types were available, the types were taken from metadata supplied by the sample provider, not from assay-based typing. Sample metadata almost always included a de-identified subject ID, COVID-19 status, age in years and sex. The research as a whole found: The amount of clinical and demographic metadata varied by source and participant and was provided uncurated.

CDR3 length: 13 amino acids, cysteine to phenylalanine. The sequence is cut down to CDR3 DNA, 39 bases in frame from base 1. V lost 5 bases and J lost 5 bases; the stretch between them is 12 bases long. The collaborating institutions used their own protocols to collect whole blood in K2EDTA tubes. Collaborator samples were shipped for TCRbeta analysis as frozen whole blood, isolated PBMCs, or DNA extracted from either sample type. As regards this clone: Its antigen is currently not known. It has no much larger one-base neighbor in the sample; base qualities were not kept.

TCRbeta CDR3 regions were amplified from genomic DNA by means of the immunoSEQ Assay, a bias-controlled multiplex PCR. Under the source paper's analysis protocol: Nucleated cell counts per sample were estimated from amplification of reference gene primers within the assay. To quantify the absolute abundance of each unique TCRbeta CDR3 rearrangement, sequence reads were collapsed and filtered. For each sample, productive Simpson clonality was calculated by taking the square root of Simpson's diversity index across productive rearrangements. Held by TCRdb, this immuneACCESS table contains in-frame sequences only and omits some clones. Under half of the omission traces to an unresolved V gene where checked; the cause of the rest is unknown. That table supplies the V and J calls and clone size; D and trimming were determined from the DNA. The sample table lists about 94,000 clones, approximately 84% of them with a count of one. Of the sample, 6.3% is held by the ten largest clones.

The clonotype originates from a man aged 55 to 70 with acute or convalescent COVID-19. This receptor chain uses TRBV12-3 or TRBV12-4 and TRBJ1-2, with no D gene named confidently. Sequenced sample: peripheral blood. The CDR3 here reads CASSEVTYYGYTF. The DNA sequence is as follows: TGTGCCAGCAGTGAAGTTACTTATTATGGCTACACCTTC.